This T cell receptor (beta chain) was identified during a study of blood T cell repertoires in COVID-19. Background on the study: Material from acute and convalescent COVID-19 was sourced from the United States, Italy and Spain. Nucleic acid was either cDNA or gDNA, and it came from T cells, B-cell-depleted T cells, or PBMCs.

As originally analysed: How many nucleated cells were present was estimated from reference gene primer amplification. Sequenced by immunoSEQ multiplex PCR; TCRdb stores in-frame clones only, minus some. The V and J calls and clone size come from that table; D and trimming were worked out from the DNA. This table holds over 15,000 clones, about 85% found once. The germline V gene has CDR1 SGDLS and CDR2 YYNGEE. The CDR3 consists of 13 residues. Trimming pared 2 bases from V and 1 base from J, leaving 6 bases between. This TCR came from a man between 70 and 80 years old with acute or convalescent COVID-19. Sequenced: peripheral blood. The chain employs TRBV9 and TRBJ1-1, with D maybe TRBD1 (5 bases). The CDR3 coding sequence is TGTGCCAGCAGCGTCCAGGGGAACACTGAAGCTTTCTTT. It codes for CASSVQGNTEAFF.